These T cell receptor beta chains were read from a single sample in a study of spatial heterogeneity in lung cancer. Each CDR3 protein is one row after TCRdb ran MiXCR on the 5' RACE reads. Of tens of thousands of distinct CDR3 sequences in the sample, about 4.5% were seen once. The specimen was lung tumor tissue, collected at surgery. These receptors all come from a male donor with early-stage non-small cell lung cancer. CDR3s include the opening cysteine and the closing phenylalanine or tryptophan. Each record gives: CDR3 protein, CDR3 DNA, clone size, V gene, D gene, J gene. A D gene is named only where the DNA matches it firmly. A clone size is listed for some rows: how often the clone was seen (once, few, many), or a class if it is expanded.

CDR3 protein: CASSFGHSYEQYF
CDR3 DNA: TGTGCCAGCAGCTTCGGACATTCCTACGAGCAGTACTTC
clone size: many
V gene: TRBV11-2
D gene: NA
J gene: TRBJ2-7

CDR3 protein: CASSLMDRVFGYTF
CDR3 DNA: TGTGCCAGCAGCTTAATGGACAGGGTGTTTGGCTACACCTTC
clone size: many
V gene: TRBV7-8
D gene: TRBD1
J gene: TRBJ1-2

CDR3 protein: CASSLWSGTARNTIYF
CDR3 DNA: TGTGCCAGCAGTTTATGGTCGGGGACAGCGAGAAACACCATATATTTT
clone size: many
V gene: TRBV28
D gene: TRBD1
J gene: TRBJ1-3

CDR3 protein: CASRRRDRGSTGELFF
CDR3 DNA: TGTGCCAGCAGAAGGCGGGACAGGGGGTCCACCGGGGAGCTGTTTTTT
clone size: few
V gene: TRBV6-1
D gene: TRBD1
J gene: TRBJ2-2

CDR3 protein: CSAPNTGGLTEAFF
CDR3 DNA: TGCAGTGCTCCCAATACAGGGGGTCTCACTGAAGCTTTCTTT
clone size: many
V gene: TRBV20-1
D gene: TRBD1
J gene: TRBJ1-1

CDR3 protein: CASSYSGEQYF
CDR3 DNA: TGTGCCAGCAGTTACTCGGGGGAGCAGTACTTC
clone size: many
V gene: TRBV6-2/TRBV6-3
D gene: NA
J gene: TRBJ2-7

CDR3 protein: CASSSPQNFLYNEQFF
CDR3 DNA: TGTGCCAGCAGCTCCCCCCAGAACTTCTTGTACAATGAGCAGTTCTTC
clone size: many
V gene: TRBV11-1
D gene: NA
J gene: TRBJ2-1

CDR3 protein: CASSEPPTDTGNTIYF
CDR3 DNA: TGTGCCAGCAGTGAACCCCCCACAGACACTGGAAACACCATATATTTT
clone size: few
V gene: TRBV6-1
D gene: NA
J gene: TRBJ1-3

CDR3 protein: CAWSLRGLQPQHF
CDR3 DNA: TGTGCCTGGAGTCTCAGGGGGCTTCAGCCCCAGCATTTT
clone size: few
V gene: TRBV30
D gene: TRBD1
J gene: TRBJ1-5

CDR3 protein: CASSLAGAVTEAFF
CDR3 DNA: TGTGCCAGCAGTTTAGCGGGGGCCGTGACTGAAGCTTTCTTT
clone size: many
V gene: TRBV28
D gene: NA
J gene: TRBJ1-1

CDR3 protein: CASSFRAGNSKETQYF
CDR3 DNA: TGCGCCAGCAGCTTTAGAGCAGGGAATTCGAAAGAGACCCAGTACTTC
clone size: medium-sized
V gene: TRBV5-1
D gene: NA
J gene: TRBJ2-5

CDR3 protein: CASSQGPGETQYF
CDR3 DNA: TGTGCCAGCAGCCAAGGCCCGGGGGAGACCCAGTACTTC
clone size: many
V gene: TRBV14
D gene: NA
J gene: TRBJ2-5

CDR3 protein: CASSTGTGVTYEQYF
CDR3 DNA: TGCGCCAGCAGCACCGGGACAGGGGTAACCTACGAGCAGTACTTC
clone size: many
V gene: TRBV5-1
D gene: TRBD1
J gene: TRBJ2-7

CDR3 protein: CASRLGSQETQYF
CDR3 DNA: TGTGCCAGCAGGCTCGGGTCCCAAGAGACCCAGTACTTC
clone size: many
V gene: TRBV28
D gene: NA
J gene: TRBJ2-5

CDR3 protein: CASSSRDRTSGGYIASGYTF
CDR3 DNA: TGTGCCAGCAGTTCCCGGGACAGGACCTCCGGTGGTTACATTGCTAGTGGCTACACCTTC
clone size: many
V gene: TRBV28
D gene: TRBD1
J gene: TRBJ1-2

CDR3 protein: CASSLINEQFF
CDR3 DNA: TGTGCCAGCAGCTTAATCAATGAGCAGTTCTTC
clone size: many
V gene: TRBV7-9
D gene: NA
J gene: TRBJ2-1

CDR3 protein: CASSFQNQETQYF
CDR3 DNA: TGCGCCAGCAGTTTCCAGAACCAAGAGACCCAGTACTTC
clone size: many
V gene: TRBV5-1
D gene: NA
J gene: TRBJ2-5

CDR3 protein: CASSPLAGASTDTQYF
CDR3 DNA: TGTGCCAGCAGTCCCTTAGCGGGGGCGAGCACAGATACGCAGTATTTT
clone size: NA
V gene: TRBV28
D gene: TRBD2
J gene: TRBJ2-3

CDR3 protein: CSASRFGTAFYGYTF
CDR3 DNA: TGCAGTGCTAGTAGGTTTGGGACAGCCTTTTATGGCTACACCTTC
clone size: NA
V gene: TRBV20-1
D gene: TRBD1
J gene: TRBJ1-2

CDR3 protein: CASTGLAAGGTQYF
CDR3 DNA: TGTGCCAGCACTGGACTAGCGGCAGGGGGGACCCAGTACTTC
clone size: medium-sized
V gene: TRBV7-2
D gene: TRBD2
J gene: TRBJ2-5

CDR3 protein: CATLDSLGGNEQFF
CDR3 DNA: TGTGCCACCCTGGACAGCCTCGGAGGAAATGAGCAGTTCTTC
clone size: many
V gene: TRBV24-1
D gene: NA
J gene: TRBJ2-1

CDR3 protein: CASSYRDREAETQYF
CDR3 DNA: TGTGCCAGTAGTTACCGGGACAGGGAGGCAGAGACCCAGTACTTC
clone size: many
V gene: TRBV19
D gene: TRBD1
J gene: TRBJ2-5

CDR3 protein: CASSLVGGNYGYTF
CDR3 DNA: TGTGCCAGCAGCTTAGTTGGGGGGAACTATGGCTACACCTTC
clone size: many
V gene: TRBV11-2
D gene: NA
J gene: TRBJ1-2

CDR3 protein: CASSVAGTGGGRAEAFF
CDR3 DNA: TGCGCCAGCAGCGTTGCCGGGACAGGGGGCGGTAGGGCTGAAGCTTTCTTT
clone size: many
V gene: TRBV5-1
D gene: TRBD1
J gene: TRBJ1-1

CDR3 protein: CASGAGGNTGELFF
CDR3 DNA: TGTGCCAGCGGAGCGGGAGGAAACACCGGGGAGCTGTTTTTT
clone size: NA
V gene: TRBV16
D gene: TRBD2
J gene: TRBJ2-2

CDR3 protein: CASSTGRADTQYF
CDR3 DNA: TGCGCCAGCAGCACAGGGAGGGCAGATACGCAGTATTTT
clone size: many
V gene: TRBV5-1
D gene: NA
J gene: TRBJ2-3

CDR3 protein: CASSRPEGNQPQHF
CDR3 DNA: TGTGCCAGCAGTCGTCCAGAAGGCAATCAGCCCCAGCATTTT
clone size: NA
V gene: TRBV7-9
D gene: NA
J gene: TRBJ1-5

CDR3 protein: CASSLYRGEQYF
CDR3 DNA: TGTGCCAGCAGTTTATACAGAGGCGAGCAGTACTTC
clone size: many
V gene: TRBV12-3/TRBV12-4
D gene: NA
J gene: TRBJ2-7

CDR3 protein: CASSPPGQKETQYF
CDR3 DNA: TGTGCCAGCAGTCCCCCGGGACAGAAAGAGACCCAGTACTTC
clone size: many
V gene: TRBV12-3/TRBV12-4
D gene: TRBD1
J gene: TRBJ2-5

CDR3 protein: CASSPGQGRGNTEAFF
CDR3 DNA: TGTGCCAGCAGTCCGGGACAGGGAAGGGGGAACACTGAAGCTTTCTTT
clone size: NA
V gene: TRBV27
D gene: TRBD1
J gene: TRBJ1-1

CDR3 protein: CASSQLGDTEAFF
CDR3 DNA: TGTGCCAGCAGCCAGCTCGGGGACACTGAAGCTTTCTTT
clone size: many
V gene: TRBV3-1
D gene: NA
J gene: TRBJ1-1

CDR3 protein: CASSLGQAHYGYTF
CDR3 DNA: TGTGCCAGCAGTTTGGGACAGGCTCACTATGGCTACACCTTC
clone size: many
V gene: TRBV28
D gene: TRBD1
J gene: TRBJ1-2

CDR3 protein: CSATRTSQETQYF
CDR3 DNA: TGCAGTGCCACTAGGACCAGCCAAGAGACCCAGTACTTC
clone size: many
V gene: TRBV20-1
D gene: NA
J gene: TRBJ2-5

CDR3 protein: CASRPTGAGGAGEQYF
CDR3 DNA: TGTGCCAGCAGGCCAACGGGGGCAGGGGGCGCTGGGGAGCAGTACTTC
clone size: NA
V gene: TRBV12-3/TRBV12-4
D gene: TRBD1
J gene: TRBJ2-7

CDR3 protein: CATSDPRGIRAAGELFF
CDR3 DNA: TGTGCCACCAGTGACCCCAGGGGGATAAGAGCTGCCGGGGAGCTGTTTTTT
clone size: many
V gene: TRBV24-1
D gene: TRBD1
J gene: TRBJ2-2

CDR3 protein: CASSLTPSNEQFF
CDR3 DNA: TGTGCCAGCAGCTTAACTCCCTCCAATGAGCAGTTCTTC
clone size: NA
V gene: TRBV7-9
D gene: NA
J gene: TRBJ2-1

CDR3 protein: CASSLDRYGSEAFF
CDR3 DNA: TGTGCCAGCAGCTTAGATCGGTATGGTTCTGAAGCTTTCTTT
clone size: many
V gene: TRBV11-2
D gene: NA
J gene: TRBJ1-1

CDR3 protein: CSARDLGGSGGAKNIQYF
CDR3 DNA: TGCAGTGCTAGAGATCTCGGTGGGAGCGGGGGGGCCAAAAACATTCAGTACTTC
clone size: many
V gene: TRBV20-1
D gene: TRBD2
J gene: TRBJ2-4

CDR3 protein: CASRETSGYNEQFF
CDR3 DNA: TGTGCCAGCCGGGAGACTAGCGGGTACAATGAGCAGTTCTTC
clone size: many
V gene: TRBV5-6
D gene: TRBD2
J gene: TRBJ2-1

CDR3 protein: CASRKRTDHEKLFF
CDR3 DNA: TGTGCCAGCAGGAAACGGACAGACCATGAAAAACTGTTTTTT
clone size: few
V gene: TRBV6-6
D gene: NA
J gene: TRBJ1-4

CDR3 protein: CASSPAASGLEQFF
CDR3 DNA: TGTGCCAGCAGCCCAGCGGCTAGCGGTCTTGAGCAGTTCTTC
clone size: medium-sized
V gene: TRBV3-1
D gene: TRBD2
J gene: TRBJ2-1

CDR3 protein: CATRQGKYEQYF
CDR3 DNA: TGTGCCACCAGACAGGGGAAATACGAGCAGTACTTC
clone size: many
V gene: TRBV28
D gene: TRBD1
J gene: TRBJ2-7

CDR3 protein: CASSFLSGSGANVLTF
CDR3 DNA: TGTGCCAGCAGTTTTCTTTCGGGGTCTGGGGCCAACGTCCTGACTTTC
clone size: many
V gene: TRBV27
D gene: NA
J gene: TRBJ2-6

CDR3 protein: CATSMGTTDTQYF
CDR3 DNA: TGTGCCACCAGCATGGGAACCACAGATACGCAGTATTTT
clone size: few
V gene: TRBV6-2/TRBV6-3
D gene: NA
J gene: TRBJ2-3

CDR3 protein: CASSPGQGSSETQYF
CDR3 DNA: TGCGCCAGCAGCCCGGGACAGGGGAGCAGTGAGACCCAGTACTTC
clone size: NA
V gene: TRBV5-1
D gene: TRBD1
J gene: TRBJ2-5

CDR3 protein: CSARPTGNWGNTIYF
CDR3 DNA: TGCAGTGCTAGACCAACCGGAAACTGGGGAAACACCATATATTTT
clone size: many
V gene: TRBV20-1
D gene: NA
J gene: TRBJ1-3

CDR3 protein: CASSWTTGNTEAFF
CDR3 DNA: TGCGCCAGCAGCTGGACGACAGGGAACACTGAAGCTTTCTTT
clone size: NA
V gene: TRBV5-1
D gene: NA
J gene: TRBJ1-1

CDR3 protein: CSVEDPRLAYEQYF
CDR3 DNA: TGCAGCGTTGAAGATCCACGCCTCGCCTACGAGCAGTACTTC
clone size: many
V gene: TRBV29-1
D gene: NA
J gene: TRBJ2-7

CDR3 protein: CASKGGDTEAFF
CDR3 DNA: TGTGCCAGTAAAGGAGGGGACACTGAAGCTTTCTTT
clone size: many
V gene: TRBV19
D gene: NA
J gene: TRBJ1-1

CDR3 protein: CASNGGPFNTGELFF
CDR3 DNA: TGTGCCAGCAATGGAGGGCCCTTTAACACCGGGGAGCTGTTTTTT
clone size: many
V gene: TRBV14
D gene: NA
J gene: TRBJ2-2

CDR3 protein: CASSGTGKNIQYF
CDR3 DNA: TGTGCCAGCAGCGGAACAGGGAAAAACATTCAGTACTTC
clone size: many
V gene: TRBV5-4
D gene: NA
J gene: TRBJ2-4

CDR3 protein: CASSLNSGSYEQYF
CDR3 DNA: TGTGCCAGCAGCTTAAATAGCGGGTCCTACGAGCAGTACTTC
clone size: many
V gene: TRBV7-7
D gene: TRBD2
J gene: TRBJ2-7

CDR3 protein: CAISESTRDSRYYEQYF
CDR3 DNA: TGTGCCATCAGTGAGTCGACCCGGGACAGCCGCTACTACGAGCAGTACTTC
clone size: many
V gene: TRBV10-3
D gene: TRBD1
J gene: TRBJ2-7

CDR3 protein: CASSLTGSNIQYF
CDR3 DNA: TGTGCCAGCAGCTTAACGGGAAGCAACATTCAGTACTTC
clone size: many
V gene: TRBV7-3
D gene: NA
J gene: TRBJ2-4

CDR3 protein: CASRSTGHAYEQYF
CDR3 DNA: TGTGCCAGCAGGTCGACAGGGCACGCCTACGAGCAGTACTTC
clone size: many
V gene: TRBV28
D gene: TRBD1
J gene: TRBJ2-7

CDR3 protein: CASSLTASGPYEQYF
CDR3 DNA: TGTGCCAGCAGTTTAACGGCTAGCGGCCCCTACGAGCAGTACTTC
clone size: many
V gene: TRBV28
D gene: TRBD2
J gene: TRBJ2-7

CDR3 protein: CASSLQAPNTGELFF
CDR3 DNA: TGTGCCAGCAGTCTACAGGCCCCGAACACCGGGGAGCTGTTTTTT
clone size: NA
V gene: TRBV2
D gene: NA
J gene: TRBJ2-2

CDR3 protein: CASARGGLDTEAFF
CDR3 DNA: TGTGCCAGCGCCCGGGGGGGGCTCGACACTGAAGCTTTCTTT
clone size: many
V gene: TRBV7-2
D gene: NA
J gene: TRBJ1-1